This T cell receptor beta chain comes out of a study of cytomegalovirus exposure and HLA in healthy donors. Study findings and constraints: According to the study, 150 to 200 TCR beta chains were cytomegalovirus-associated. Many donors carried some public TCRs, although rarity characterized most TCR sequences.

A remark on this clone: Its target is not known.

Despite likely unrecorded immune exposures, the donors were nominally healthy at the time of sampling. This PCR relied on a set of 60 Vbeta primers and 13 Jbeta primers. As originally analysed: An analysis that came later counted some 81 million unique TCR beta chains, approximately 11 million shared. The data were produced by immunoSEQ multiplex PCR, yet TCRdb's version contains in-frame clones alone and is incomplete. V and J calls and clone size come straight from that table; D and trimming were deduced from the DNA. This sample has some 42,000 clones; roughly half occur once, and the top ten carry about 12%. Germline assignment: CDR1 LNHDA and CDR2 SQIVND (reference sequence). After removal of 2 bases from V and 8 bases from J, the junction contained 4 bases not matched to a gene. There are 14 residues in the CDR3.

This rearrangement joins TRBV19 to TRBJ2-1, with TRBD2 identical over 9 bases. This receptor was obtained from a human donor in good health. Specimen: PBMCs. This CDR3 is CASSILAGRDEQFF. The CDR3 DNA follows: TGTGCCAGTAGTATACTAGCGGGAAGGGATGAGCAGTTCTTC.